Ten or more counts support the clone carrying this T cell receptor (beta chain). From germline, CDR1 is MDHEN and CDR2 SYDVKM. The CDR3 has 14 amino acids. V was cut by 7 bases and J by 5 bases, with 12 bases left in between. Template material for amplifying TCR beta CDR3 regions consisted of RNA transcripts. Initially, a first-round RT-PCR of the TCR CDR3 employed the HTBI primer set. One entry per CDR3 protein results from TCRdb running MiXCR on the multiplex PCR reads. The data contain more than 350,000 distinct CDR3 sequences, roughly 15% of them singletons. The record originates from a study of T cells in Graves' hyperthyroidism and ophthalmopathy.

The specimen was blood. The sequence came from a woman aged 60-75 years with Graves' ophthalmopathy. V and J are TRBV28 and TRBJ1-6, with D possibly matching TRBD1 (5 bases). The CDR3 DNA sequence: TGTGCCAGCACCTGGGGCGGGAATAATTCACCCCTCCACTTT. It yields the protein CASTWGGNNSPLHF.